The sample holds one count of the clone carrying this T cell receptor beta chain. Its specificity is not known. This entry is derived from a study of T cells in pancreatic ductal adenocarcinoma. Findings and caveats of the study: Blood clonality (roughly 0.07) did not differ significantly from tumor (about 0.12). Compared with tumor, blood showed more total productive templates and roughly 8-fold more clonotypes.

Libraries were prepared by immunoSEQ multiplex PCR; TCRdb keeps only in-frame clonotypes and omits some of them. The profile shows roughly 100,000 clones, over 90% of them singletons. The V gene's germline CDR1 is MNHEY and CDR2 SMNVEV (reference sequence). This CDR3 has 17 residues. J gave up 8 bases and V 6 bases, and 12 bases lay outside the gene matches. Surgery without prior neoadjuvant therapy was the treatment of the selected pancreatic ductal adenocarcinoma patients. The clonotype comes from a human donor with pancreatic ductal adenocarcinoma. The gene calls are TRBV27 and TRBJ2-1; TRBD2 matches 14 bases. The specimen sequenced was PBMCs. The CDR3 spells CASSGVGTSGRWDEQFF. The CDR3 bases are TGTGCCAGCAGCGGCGTCGGGACTAGCGGGAGATGGGATGAGCAGTTCTTC.